The 20 T cell receptor beta chains listed next were all sequenced from one sample in a study of cytomegalovirus exposure and HLA in healthy donors. Use of 60 Vbeta and 13 Jbeta primers characterized the PCR. Measured with immunoSEQ multiplex PCR; TCRdb has only the in-frame clones, and not every one. The sample has roughly 180,000 clones; around 77% are singletons. What was sequenced was PBMCs. Receptors were obtained from a woman aged 25 to 45 in good health and CMV-seronegative.

The chain uses TRBV4-1 and TRBJ2-7, with D perhaps matching TRBD2 (5 bases). With 5 bases removed from V and 1 base from J, the gap between germline ends came to 12 bases. The CDR3 contains 14 residues. Germline CDR1 and CDR2: MGHRA and YSYEKL. CDR3 in DNA: TGCGCCAGCAGCACCTCGAGGGATTCCTACGAGCAGTACTTC. Translated: CASSTSRDSYEQYF.

This clone has only a few counts. This chain links TRBV5-6 with TRBJ2-7; 8 bases line up with TRBD1. Germline values: CDR1 SGHDT, CDR2 YYEEEE. V lost 2 bases and J lost 6; bases outside the gene matches: 10. The CDR3 runs to 15 residues. CDR3 in DNA: TGTGCCAGCAGCTTAGGGACAGGACCTCCGGGCGAGCAGTACTTC. Protein product: CASSLGTGPPGEQYF.

The chain employs TRBV9 and TRBJ2-2, with D unclear. CDR1 and CDR2 (germline): SGDLS, YYNGEE. The CDR3 length is 15 residues. Trimming pared 0 bases from V and 1 base from J, leaving 7 bases between. This CDR3 reads CASSVELLNTGELFF. The CDR3 bases are TGTGCCAGCAGCGTAGAACTTTTGAACACCGGGGAGCTGTTTTTT.

The chain recombines TRBV11-2 with TRBJ1-1; no firm D call. Deletions cut 5 bases from V and 4 bases from J, with 11 bases between. In germline, CDR1 is SGHAT, CDR2 FQNNGV. This CDR3 spans 13 amino acids. CDR3 residues: CASSPSRFTEAFF. The CDR3 DNA sequence: TGTGCCAGCAGCCCCTCGCGATTCACTGAAGCTTTCTTT.

The rearrangement links TRBV7-2 to TRBJ1-2, with D perhaps matching TRBD1 (6 bases). The V gene's germline CDR1 is SGHTA and CDR2 FQGNSA. Trimming cost V 1 base and J 8 bases, with 8 bases left between them. The CDR3 runs to 12 residues. The CDR3 region is CASSLGGGGYTF. The CDR3 bases are TGTGCCAGCAGCTTAGGGGGGGGCGGCTACACCTTC.

This clone has a single count. The chain joins TRBV5-1 to TRBJ1-1, with 8 bases aligning to TRBD1. CDR1 is SGHRS, CDR2 YFSETQ, per germline. J was trimmed by 6 bases and V by 4 bases; bases with no gene match: 8. This CDR3 contains 14 residues. As DNA, the CDR3 is TGCGCCAGCAGCCGGACAGGGAATGAGGCTGAAGCTTTCTTT. Its protein product is CASSRTGNEAEAFF.

The gene calls are TRBV7-2 and TRBJ2-1; 10 nucleotides line up with TRBD2. Unmatched junction bases numbered 17, after V lost 0 bases and J lost 0 bases. The CDR3 spans 22 residues. The germline gives CDR1 SGHTA, CDR2 FQGNSA. In nucleotides, the CDR3 is TGTGCCAGCAGCTTAGCCCAGTTGGCTAGCGGGGGACCCACCCTCTCCTACAATGAGCAGTTCTTC. Protein: CASSLAQLASGGPTLSYNEQFF.

This clone has just a few counts. This rearrangement joins TRBV10-2 to TRBJ2-5, with TRBD2 matching 8 bases. Germline CDR1 WSHSY, CDR2 SAAADI. This CDR3 region has 16 residues. After removal of 3 bases from V and 2 bases from J, the junction contained 8 bases not matched to a gene. Here the CDR3 DNA reads TGCGCCAGCAGTGATGGGAGCGGGGGTCCTCAAGAGACCCAGTACTTC. This translates into CASSDGSGGPQETQYF.

The chain joins TRBV15 to TRBJ1-6, with 8 bases fitting TRBD1. The V gene's germline CDR1 is LNHNV and CDR2 YYDKDF (reference sequence). The V and J ends lost 0 bases and 10 bases, in that order; junction bases with no gene match: 8. This CDR3 comprises 16 residues. The CDR3 DNA sequence: TGTGCCACCAGCAGAGATAGAGGACAGGGAGGCTCACCCCTCCACTTT. This codes for CATSRDRGQGGSPLHF.

J is TRBJ2-6 and V is TRBV2; 8 nucleotides match TRBD1. The CDR3 spans 17 residues. V shed 7 bases and J 3 bases; nucleotides not matched to a gene: 11. The germline gives CDR1 SNHLY, CDR2 FYNNEI. DNA for the CDR3: TGTGCCAGCATCAGAACAGGGGGTCCTCGTGGGGCCAACGTCCTGACTTTC. Translated: CASIRTGGPRGANVLTF.

The chain joins TRBV30 to TRBJ2-7; D is possibly TRBD2 (5 bases). Per germline, CDR1 GTSNPN and CDR2 SVGIG (reference sequence). This CDR3 is built from 14 residues. V shed 4 bases and J shed 7 bases, with 20 bases lying between them. The CDR3 here is CAWKKAGGLWEQYF. CDR3 coding DNA: TGTGCCTGGAAGAAGGCGGGCGGACTTTGGGAGCAGTACTTC.

The chain couples TRBV2 to TRBJ2-4, with 8 bases aligning to TRBD1. The CDR3 spans 14 residues. Per the germline V gene, CDR1 is SNHLY and CDR2 is FYNNEI. V trimming: 6 bases; J trimming: 8 bases; junction bases outside the gene matches: 9. The CDR3 nucleotides read TGTGCCAGCAGACCGACAGGGGAAGAGGACATTCAGTACTTC. Its translation: CASRPTGEEDIQYF.

The chain carries TRBV30 and TRBJ1-3; TRBD1 aligns across 7 bases. Looked up from germline, CDR1 is GTSNPN and CDR2 is SVGIG (reference sequence). V trimming: 0 bases; J trimming: 4 bases; junction bases outside the gene matches: 12. The CDR3 length is 17 residues. The CDR3, as DNA: TGTGCCTGGAGTGTAGGGACAGTCGGGGTTTTGGGAAACACCATATATTTT. It yields the protein CAWSVGTVGVLGNTIYF. Full variable domain (remainder filled in from reference TRBV30 and TRBJ1-3): SQTIHQWPATLVQPVGSPLSLECTVEGTSNPNLYWYRQAAGRGLQLLFYSVGIGQISSEVPQNLSASRPQDRQFILSSKKLLLSDSGFYLCAWSVGTVGVLGNTIYFGEGSWLTVV.

V is TRBV5-5 and J is TRBJ2-5, with D possibly being TRBD2 (6 bases). CDR1 and CDR2 from the germline V gene are SGHKS and YYEKEE (reference sequence). This CDR3 comprises 17 residues. The V and J ends lost 4 bases and 5 bases respectively, with 24 bases between them. Here the CDR3 DNA reads TGTGCCAGCAGCCGGGGGACCTCTAGCTTGGGGTTTGAGACCCAGTACTTC. Translation gives CASSRGTSSLGFETQYF.

The V call is TRBV4-1, the J call TRBJ2-7; D is perhaps TRBD2 (5 bases). Germline V gene sequence: CDR1 MGHRA, CDR2 YSYEKL. CDR3 length: 15 residues. V was pared by 0 bases and J by 2 bases, with 11 bases between. CDR3: CASSQERTVPYEQYF. The CDR3 region has the DNA TGCGCCAGCAGCCAAGAAAGGACTGTCCCCTACGAGCAGTACTTC.

The chain carries TRBV10-2 and TRBJ1-5; 10 bases align to TRBD1. Trimming took 1 base from V and 5 from J; bases not matched to a gene: 5. The CDR3 contains 16 residues. Germline values: CDR1 WSHSY, CDR2 SAAADI. CDR3 nucleotides: TGCGCCAGCAGTGAGTTGGACAGGGGGGGCGATCAGCCCCAGCATTTT. Its translation: CASSELDRGGDQPQHF.

This sequence joins TRBV5-4 and TRBJ2-7, with D hard to call. From germline, CDR1 is SGHNT and CDR2 YYREEE (reference sequence). Trimming removed 0 bases from V and 4 bases from J, with 5 bases in between. The CDR3 has 12 amino acids. The CDR3 here is CASSLDQYEQYF. CDR3 nucleotide sequence: TGTGCCAGCAGCTTGGACCAGTACGAGCAGTACTTC.

This chain joins TRBV30 and TRBJ2-4; D unclear. Per germline, CDR1 GTSNPN and CDR2 SVGIG (reference sequence). Trimming took 0 bases from V and 0 from J, leaving 12 bases between them. The CDR3 has 16 amino acids. In nucleotides, the CDR3 is TGTGCCTGGAGTGTGTCCGAATTACTAGCCAAAAACATTCAGTACTTC. Translation: CAWSVSELLAKNIQYF.

The CDR3 is CAATGNGYTF. CDR3 DNA sequence: TGTGCCGCTACGGGGAATGGCTACACCTTC. The chain couples TRBV6-1 to TRBJ1-2; no reliable D call. Trimming pared 11 bases from V and 6 bases from J, leaving 10 bases between. CDR1 and CDR2 from the germline V gene are MNHNS and SASEGT. This CDR3 has 10 residues.

V and J are TRBV7-2 and TRBJ1-5, with 9 bases identical to TRBD1. Germline-derived CDR1 and CDR2 are SGHTA and FQGNSA. This CDR3 is 15 amino acids long. V shed 4 bases and J 4 bases; nucleotides not matched to a gene: 5. This CDR3 is CASSSGTGSNQPQHF. In DNA, the CDR3 is TGTGCCAGCAGCTCCGGGACAGGGAGTAATCAGCCCCAGCATTTT.